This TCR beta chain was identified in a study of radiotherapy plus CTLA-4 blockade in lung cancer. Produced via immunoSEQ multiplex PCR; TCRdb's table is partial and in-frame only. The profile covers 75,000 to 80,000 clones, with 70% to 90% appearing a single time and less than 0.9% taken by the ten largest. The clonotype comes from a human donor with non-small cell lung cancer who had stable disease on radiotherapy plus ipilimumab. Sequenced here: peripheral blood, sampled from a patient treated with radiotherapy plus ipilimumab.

The CDR3 coding sequence is TGCGCCAGCAGCGGACAGGATTATGGCTACACCTTC. It yields the protein CASSGQDYGYTF. The chain has TRBV5-1 and TRBJ1-2; TRBD1 matches at 7 bases. The CDR3 spans 12 residues. From germline, CDR1 is SGHRS and CDR2 YFSETQ. Trimming cost V 4 bases and J 5 bases; bases outside gene matches: 2.